This T cell receptor beta chain was captured by sequencing in a study of PD-1 blockade in classical Hodgkin lymphoma. Study summary: Patients were treated with nivolumab at 3 mg/kg, and this was given intravenously every 2 weeks. Whole-study results and caveats: Significantly greater TCR diversity emerged by C4D1 in CD4+ cells but not CD8+ cells. Baseline TCR diversity was reportedly lower in newly diagnosed patients than in healthy donors. It was reported as lower still in relapsed/refractory patients. Complete responders' diversity at baseline resembled that of newly diagnosed patients.

Following autologous stem cell transplantation, relapse occurred in every patient, and exposure to brentuximab vedotin varied. Regarding this clone: What it binds is not known.

Trimming took off 6 bases at V and 0 bases at J, with 9 bases between the two ends. The CDR3 runs to 15 residues. CDR1 MNHEY and CDR2 SVGAGI come from the germline V gene. The assay was immunoSEQ multiplex PCR, and TCRdb's table has in-frame clones only and misses some. The table has around 13,000 clones, over 80% seen once; the top ten hold 25% to 30%. The genes are TRBV6-5 and TRBJ2-6, with D unresolved. The clonotype originates from a human donor with classical Hodgkin lymphoma. Sequenced here: peripheral blood mononuclear cells (PBMCs), sampled at baseline. The CDR3 DNA follows: TGTGCCAGCAGATTACAGAGCTCTGGGGCCAACGTCCTGACTTTC. Its protein product is CASRLQSSGANVLTF.